This T cell receptor beta chain was identified in a study of PD-1 blockade in mismatch repair-deficient tumors. Generated by immunoSEQ multiplex PCR, the TCRdb table keeps only in-frame clones and is missing some. In the table there are tens of thousands of clones, 70% to 90% of which are singletons. Germline V gives CDR1 MNHEY, CDR2 SVGAGI. There are 16 residues in the CDR3. Germline trimming cut 4 bases from V and 2 bases from J; bases unmatched to any gene: 7. This clone was detected once. This TCR derives from an adult with mismatch repair-deficient cancer. The chain carries TRBV6-5 and TRBJ2-2; 7 bases line up with TRBD1. The sequencing here drew on peripheral blood, taken around 76 weeks after starting pembrolizumab. This chain's CDR3 is CASSFSTGFNTGELFF. For the CDR3, the DNA is TGTGCCAGCAGTTTCTCGACAGGGTTTAACACCGGGGAGCTGTTTTTT.